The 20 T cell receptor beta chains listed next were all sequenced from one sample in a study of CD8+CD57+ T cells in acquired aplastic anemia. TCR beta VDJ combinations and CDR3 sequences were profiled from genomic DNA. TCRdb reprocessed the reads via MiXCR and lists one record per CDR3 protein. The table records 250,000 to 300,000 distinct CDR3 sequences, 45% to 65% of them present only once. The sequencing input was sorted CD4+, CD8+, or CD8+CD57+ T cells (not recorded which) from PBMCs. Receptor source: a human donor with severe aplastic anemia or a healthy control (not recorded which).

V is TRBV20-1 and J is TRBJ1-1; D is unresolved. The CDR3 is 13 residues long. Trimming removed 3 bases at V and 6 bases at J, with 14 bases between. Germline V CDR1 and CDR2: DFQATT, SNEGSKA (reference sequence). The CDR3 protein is CSASRESDSEAFF. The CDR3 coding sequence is TGCAGTGCTAGTCGGGAATCTGACTCTGAAGCTTTCTTT.

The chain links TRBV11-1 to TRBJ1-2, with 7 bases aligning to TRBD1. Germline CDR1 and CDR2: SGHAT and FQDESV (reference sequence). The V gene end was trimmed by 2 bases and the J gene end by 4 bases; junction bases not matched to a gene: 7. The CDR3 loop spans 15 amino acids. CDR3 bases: TGTGCCAGCAGCTTACTTGACAGGGACGTCTATGGCTACACCTTC. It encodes CASSLLDRDVYGYTF.

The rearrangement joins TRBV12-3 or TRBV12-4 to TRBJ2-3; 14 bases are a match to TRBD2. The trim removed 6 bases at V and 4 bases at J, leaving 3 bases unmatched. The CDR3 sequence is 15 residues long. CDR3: CASRGLAGAPDTQYF. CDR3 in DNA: TGTGCCAGCAGGGGACTAGCGGGAGCCCCAGATACGCAGTATTTT.

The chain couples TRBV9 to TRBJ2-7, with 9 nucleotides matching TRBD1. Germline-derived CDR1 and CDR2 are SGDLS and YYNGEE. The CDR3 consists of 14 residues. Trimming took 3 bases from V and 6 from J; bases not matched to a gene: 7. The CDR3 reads CASSGWTGESEQYF. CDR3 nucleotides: TGTGCCAGCAGCGGATGGACAGGGGAGAGCGAGCAGTACTTC. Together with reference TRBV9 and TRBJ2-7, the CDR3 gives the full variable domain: DSGVTQTPKHLITATGQRVTLRCSPRSGDLSVYWYQQSLDQGLQFLIQYYNGEERAKGNILERFSAQQFPDLHSELNLSSLELGDSALYFCASSGWTGESEQYFGPGTRLTVT.

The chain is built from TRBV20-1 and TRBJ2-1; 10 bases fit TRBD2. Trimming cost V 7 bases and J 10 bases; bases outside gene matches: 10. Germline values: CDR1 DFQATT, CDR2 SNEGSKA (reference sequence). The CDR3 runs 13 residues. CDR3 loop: CSVTERGGYEQFF. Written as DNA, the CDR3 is TGCAGTGTTACTGAGCGGGGGGGCTACGAGCAGTTCTTC.

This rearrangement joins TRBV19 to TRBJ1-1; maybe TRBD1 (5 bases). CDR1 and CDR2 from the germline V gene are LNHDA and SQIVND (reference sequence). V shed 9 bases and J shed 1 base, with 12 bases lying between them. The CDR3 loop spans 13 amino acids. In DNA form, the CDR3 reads TGTGCCAGCGGGGGAGCTGAGAACACTGAAGCTTTCTTT. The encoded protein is CASGGAENTEAFF.

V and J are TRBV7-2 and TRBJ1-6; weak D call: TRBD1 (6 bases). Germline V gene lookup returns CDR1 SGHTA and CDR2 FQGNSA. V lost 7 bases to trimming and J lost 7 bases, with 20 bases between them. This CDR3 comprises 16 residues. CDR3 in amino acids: CASTKSGGAMNSPLHF. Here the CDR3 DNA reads TGTGCCAGCACCAAATCGGGGGGGGCGATGAATTCACCCCTCCACTTT.

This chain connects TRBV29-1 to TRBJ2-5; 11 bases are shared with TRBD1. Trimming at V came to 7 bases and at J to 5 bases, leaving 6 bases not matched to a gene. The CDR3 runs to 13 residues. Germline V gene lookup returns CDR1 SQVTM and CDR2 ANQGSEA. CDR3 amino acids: CSGRTGGQETQYF. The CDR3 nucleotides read TGCAGCGGCAGGACAGGGGGCCAGGAGACCCAGTACTTC.

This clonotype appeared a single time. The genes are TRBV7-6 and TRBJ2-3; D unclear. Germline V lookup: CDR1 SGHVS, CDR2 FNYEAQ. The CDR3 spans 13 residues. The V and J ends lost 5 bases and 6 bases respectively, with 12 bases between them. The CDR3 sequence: CASSPVQQDTQYF. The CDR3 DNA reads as TGTGCCAGCAGCCCCGTACAACAGGATACGCAGTATTTT. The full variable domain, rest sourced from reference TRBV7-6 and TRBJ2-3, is GAGVSQSPRYKVTKRGQDVALRCDPISGHVSLYWYRQALGQGPEFLTYFNYEAQQDKSGLPNDRFSAERPEGSISTLTIQRTEQRDSAMYRCASSPVQQDTQYFGPGTRLTVL.

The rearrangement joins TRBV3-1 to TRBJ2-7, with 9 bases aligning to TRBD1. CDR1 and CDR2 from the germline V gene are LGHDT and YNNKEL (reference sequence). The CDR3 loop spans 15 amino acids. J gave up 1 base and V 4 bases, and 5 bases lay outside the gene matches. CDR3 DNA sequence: TGTGCCAGCAGCCTCAAGACAGGGGGATCCTACGAGCAGTACTTC. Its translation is CASSLKTGGSYEQYF.

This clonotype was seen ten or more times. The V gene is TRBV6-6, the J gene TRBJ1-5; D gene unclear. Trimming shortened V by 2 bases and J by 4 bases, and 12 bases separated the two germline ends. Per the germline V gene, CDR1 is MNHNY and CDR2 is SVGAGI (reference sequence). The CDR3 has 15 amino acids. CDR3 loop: CASSYENTKNQPQHF. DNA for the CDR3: TGTGCCAGCAGTTACGAGAACACCAAAAATCAGCCCCAGCATTTT.

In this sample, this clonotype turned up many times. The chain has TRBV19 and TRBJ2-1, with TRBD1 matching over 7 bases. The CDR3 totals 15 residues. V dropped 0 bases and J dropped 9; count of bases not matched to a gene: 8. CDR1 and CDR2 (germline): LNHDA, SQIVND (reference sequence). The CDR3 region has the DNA TGTGCCAGTAGTATAGAAGAGGGGGCTCGAGGTGAGCAGTTCTTC. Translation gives CASSIEEGARGEQFF.

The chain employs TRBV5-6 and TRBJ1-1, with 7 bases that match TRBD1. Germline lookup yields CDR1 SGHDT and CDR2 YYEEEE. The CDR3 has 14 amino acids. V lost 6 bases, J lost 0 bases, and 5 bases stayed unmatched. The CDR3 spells CASTLGQMNTEAFF. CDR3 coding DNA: TGTGCCAGCACCCTGGGACAGATGAACACTGAAGCTTTCTTT.

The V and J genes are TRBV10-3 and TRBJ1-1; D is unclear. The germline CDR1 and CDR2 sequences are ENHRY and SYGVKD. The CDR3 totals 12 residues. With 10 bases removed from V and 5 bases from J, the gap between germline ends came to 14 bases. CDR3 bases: TGTGCCACCCGGATCGGGAGAACTGAAGCTTTCTTT. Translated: CATRIGRTEAFF.

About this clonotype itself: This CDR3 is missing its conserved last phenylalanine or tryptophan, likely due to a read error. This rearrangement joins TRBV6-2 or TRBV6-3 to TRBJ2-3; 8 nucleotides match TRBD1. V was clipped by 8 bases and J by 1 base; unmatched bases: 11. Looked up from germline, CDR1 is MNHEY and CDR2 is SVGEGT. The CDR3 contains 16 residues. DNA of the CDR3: TGTGCCAGCGGGGCCGGGACAGGAAGAGGCACAGATACGCAGTATTAT. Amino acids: CASGAGTGRGTDTQYY.

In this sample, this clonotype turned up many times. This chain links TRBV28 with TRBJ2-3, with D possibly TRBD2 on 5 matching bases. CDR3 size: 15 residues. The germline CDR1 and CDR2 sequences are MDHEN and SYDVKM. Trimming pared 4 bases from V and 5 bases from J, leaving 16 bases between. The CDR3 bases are TGTGCCAGCAGTTCGGGCGGTAGCGCCGGAGATACGCAGTATTTT. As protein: CASSSGGSAGDTQYF.

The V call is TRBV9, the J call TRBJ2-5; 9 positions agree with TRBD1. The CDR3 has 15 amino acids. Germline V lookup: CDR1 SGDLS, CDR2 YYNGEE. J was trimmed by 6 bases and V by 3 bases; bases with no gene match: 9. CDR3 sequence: CASSATTDRGQTQYF. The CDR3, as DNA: TGTGCCAGCAGCGCCACAACGGACAGGGGACAGACCCAGTACTTC.

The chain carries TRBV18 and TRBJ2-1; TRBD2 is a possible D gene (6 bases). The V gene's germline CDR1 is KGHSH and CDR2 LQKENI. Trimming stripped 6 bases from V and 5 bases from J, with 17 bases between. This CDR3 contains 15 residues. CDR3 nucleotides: TGTGCCAGCTCCCAGGCGGGGCCCCAAAACAATGAGCAGTTCTTC. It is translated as CASSQAGPQNNEQFF.

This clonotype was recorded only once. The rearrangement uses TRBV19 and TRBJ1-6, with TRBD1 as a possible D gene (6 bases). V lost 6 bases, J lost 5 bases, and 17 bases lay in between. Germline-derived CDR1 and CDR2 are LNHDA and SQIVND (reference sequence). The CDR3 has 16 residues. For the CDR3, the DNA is TGTGCCAGTAGCCTCGAAGGGGGGCGGAATAATTCACCCCTCCACTTT. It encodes CASSLEGGRNNSPLHF.

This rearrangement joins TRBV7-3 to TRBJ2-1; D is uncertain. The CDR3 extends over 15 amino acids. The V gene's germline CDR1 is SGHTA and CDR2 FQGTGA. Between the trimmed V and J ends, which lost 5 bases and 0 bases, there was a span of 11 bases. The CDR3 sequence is CASSEIPSSYNEQFF. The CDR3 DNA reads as TGTGCCAGCAGCGAAATCCCCAGCTCCTACAATGAGCAGTTCTTC.